A selection of T cell receptor beta chains follows, all from one sample in a study of blood T cell repertoires in COVID-19. TCRdb's table, derived via immunoSEQ multiplex PCR, lists solely in-frame clones and lacks some. This sample has approximately 190,000 clones, with 84% found just once. The specimen was PBMCs or T cells enriched from blood (not recorded which). The source of these receptors is a woman aged 25 to 39 who had been exposed to COVID-19. The CDR3 runs from the conserved cysteine through the conserved F or W. Each record gives: J gene, V gene, D gene, CDR3 protein, CDR3 DNA. A D gene is named only where the DNA matches it firmly.

>TRBJ1-6|TRBV5-1|TRBD1
CASERTGGDSPLHF
TGCGCCAGCGAACGAACAGGGGGCGATTCACCCCTCCACTTT
>TRBJ2-3|TRBV10-3|TRBD2
CAISEGLAGSTDTQYF
TGTGCCATCAGTGAGGGACTAGCGGGGAGCACAGATACGCAGTATTTT
>TRBJ1-1|TRBV4-1|TRBD1
CASSQAVGQFNTEAFF
TGCGCCAGCAGCCAAGCGGTGGGACAGTTTAACACTGAAGCTTTCTTT
>TRBJ1-3|TRBV7-2|NA
CASSPTGRGNTIYF
TGTGCCAGCAGCCCTACCGGGAGGGGAAACACCATATATTTT
>TRBJ2-5|TRBV4-1|NA
CASSPRGVTQYF
TGCGCCAGCAGTCCGCGAGGAGTGACCCAGTACTTC
>TRBJ1-4|TRBV7-9|NA
CASSFYRPGTPAEKLFF
TGTGCCAGCAGCTTCTACCGTCCCGGGACTCCGGCGGAAAAACTGTTTTTT
>TRBJ2-7|TRBV10-3|NA
CAISGGYEQYF
TGTGCCATCAGTGGAGGGTACGAGCAGTACTTC
>TRBJ2-3|TRBV2|NA
CASSDGTSSTDTQYF
TGTGCCAGCAGTGATGGGACTTCTAGCACAGATACGCAGTATTTT
>TRBJ2-2|TRBV13|TRBD1
CASSLGQGYTGELFF
TGTGCCAGCAGCTTAGGACAGGGGTACACCGGGGAGCTGTTTTTT
>TRBJ2-3|TRBV5-1|TRBD2
CASSLPLLAGVTDTQYF
TGCGCCAGCAGCTTGCCCCTACTAGCGGGGGTCACAGATACGCAGTATTTT